This TCR beta chain appears in the sequencing data of a study of immune evolution from preneoplasia to lung adenocarcinoma. The protocol was immunoSEQ multiplex PCR, while the TCRdb copy is restricted to in-frame clones and leaves out a portion. The sample yields 20,000 to 30,000 clones, about two thirds seen once. Sequencing was performed on FFPE invasive lung adenocarcinoma tissue. The sequence was obtained from a person aged 55-75 years with invasive lung adenocarcinoma. Some clones in this sample may be carry-over from other donors' samples.

Here the CDR3 reads CASSQDRAVNTGELFF. In DNA, the CDR3 is TGCGCCAGCAGCCAAGATCGAGCGGTCAACACCGGGGAGCTGTTTTTT. V usage is TRBV4-1 and J usage is TRBJ2-2; the D gene is possibly TRBD2 (5 bases). Germline V gives CDR1 MGHRA, CDR2 YSYEKL. The V gene lost 0 bases and the J gene lost 2 bases, with 10 bases spanning the gap. This CDR3 is built from 16 residues.